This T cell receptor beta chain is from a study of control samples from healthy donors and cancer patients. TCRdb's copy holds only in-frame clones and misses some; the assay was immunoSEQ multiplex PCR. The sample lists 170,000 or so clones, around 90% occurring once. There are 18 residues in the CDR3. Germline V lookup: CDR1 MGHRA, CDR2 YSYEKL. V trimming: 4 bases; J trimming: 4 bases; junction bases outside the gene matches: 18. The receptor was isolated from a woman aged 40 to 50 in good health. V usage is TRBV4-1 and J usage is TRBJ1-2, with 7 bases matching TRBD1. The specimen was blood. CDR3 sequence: CASSPGLGGDLNAYGYTF. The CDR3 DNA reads TGCGCCAGCAGCCCTGGTTTAGGGGGCGATCTTAATGCCTATGGCTACACCTTC.